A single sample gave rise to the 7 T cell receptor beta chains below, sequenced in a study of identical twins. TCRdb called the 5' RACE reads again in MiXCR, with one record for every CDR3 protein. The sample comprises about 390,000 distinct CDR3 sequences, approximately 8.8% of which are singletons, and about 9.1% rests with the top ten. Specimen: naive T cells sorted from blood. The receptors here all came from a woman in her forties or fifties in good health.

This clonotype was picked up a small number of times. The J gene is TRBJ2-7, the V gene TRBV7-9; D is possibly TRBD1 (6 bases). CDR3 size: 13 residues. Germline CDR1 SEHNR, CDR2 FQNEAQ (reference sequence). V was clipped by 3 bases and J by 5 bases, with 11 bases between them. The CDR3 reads CASSFTGSDEQYF. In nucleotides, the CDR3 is TGTGCCAGCAGCTTCACAGGGTCTGACGAGCAGTACTTC.

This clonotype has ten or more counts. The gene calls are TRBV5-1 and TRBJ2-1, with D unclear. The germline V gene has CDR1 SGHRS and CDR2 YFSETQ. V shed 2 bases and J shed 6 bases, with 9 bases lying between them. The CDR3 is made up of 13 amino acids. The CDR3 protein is CASSFGSPNEQFF. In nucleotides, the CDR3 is TGCGCCAGCAGCTTTGGTTCCCCCAATGAGCAGTTCTTC.

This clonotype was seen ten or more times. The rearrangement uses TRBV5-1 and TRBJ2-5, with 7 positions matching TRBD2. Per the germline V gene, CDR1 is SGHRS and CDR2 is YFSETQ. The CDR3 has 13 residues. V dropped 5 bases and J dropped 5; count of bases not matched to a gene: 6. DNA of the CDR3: TGCGCCAGCAGTCGGCGGGAGCGGGAGACCCAGTACTTC. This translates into CASSRRERETQYF.

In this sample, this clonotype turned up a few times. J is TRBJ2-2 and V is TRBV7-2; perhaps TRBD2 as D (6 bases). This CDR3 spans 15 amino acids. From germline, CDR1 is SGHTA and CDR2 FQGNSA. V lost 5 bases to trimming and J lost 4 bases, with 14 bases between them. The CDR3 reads CASSVSGESTGELFF. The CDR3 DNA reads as TGTGCCAGCAGCGTCTCGGGAGAAAGCACCGGGGAGCTGTTTTTT.

In nucleotides, the CDR3 is TGCGCCAGCAGCTTGGGGAGTTTTGAGCAGTTCTTC. Its protein is CASSLGSFEQFF. This chain links TRBV5-1 with TRBJ2-1; no definite D call. CDR1 and CDR2 from the germline V gene are SGHRS and YFSETQ. The CDR3 length is 12 residues. V was trimmed by 0 bases and J by 9 bases, leaving 7 bases between them.

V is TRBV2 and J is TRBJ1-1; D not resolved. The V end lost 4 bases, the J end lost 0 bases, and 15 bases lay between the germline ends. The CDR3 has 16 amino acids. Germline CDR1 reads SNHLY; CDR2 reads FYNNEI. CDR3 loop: CASSVEDIAVNTEAFF. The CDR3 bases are TGTGCCAGCAGTGTCGAAGACATAGCCGTGAACACTGAAGCTTTCTTT.

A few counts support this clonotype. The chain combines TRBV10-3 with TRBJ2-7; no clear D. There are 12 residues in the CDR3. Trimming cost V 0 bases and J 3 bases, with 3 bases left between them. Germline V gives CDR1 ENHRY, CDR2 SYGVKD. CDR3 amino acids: CAISESNYEQYF. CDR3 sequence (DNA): TGTGCCATCAGTGAGTCTAACTACGAGCAGTACTTC.